The present T cell receptor (beta chain) was sequenced within a study of shared clonotypes between healthy human individuals. The overall study: Three CD4 naive, three CD4 memory, two CD8 naive and one CD8 memory plate were used per donor.

Study findings and constraints: Despite large depth, sorted-subset datasets appeared incompletely sequenced.

CD45RO negativity and positive selection for CCR7 defined naive CD8 cells, a population that excluded terminally differentiated effector memory CD45RA+ cells. Assay execution took place at the deep level. In replicate PCRs of sorted subsets, 150 to 200 ng DNA, approximately 30,000 T cell genomes, was used. Profiled with immunoSEQ multiplex PCR; TCRdb holds only in-frame clones, not every one. The profile shows hundreds of thousands of clones, 85% to 95% of them singletons. Germline CDR1 MNHEY, CDR2 SMNVEV (reference sequence). The length of the CDR3 is 13 residues. The germline V and J ends were trimmed by 2 bases and 6 bases, with 8 bases remaining between them. Turning to this clone: Its antigen is currently unknown. Other nucleotide sequences from this sample produce the same CDR3.

The sample comprised naive CD8+ T cells sorted from blood. The origin of this receptor is a woman aged 25 to 39 in good health. The chain employs TRBV27 and TRBJ1-5; D not certain. CDR3 bases: TGTGCCAGCAGTTTAGGGGTGGGTCAGCCCCAGCATTTT. It encodes CASSLGVGQPQHF.